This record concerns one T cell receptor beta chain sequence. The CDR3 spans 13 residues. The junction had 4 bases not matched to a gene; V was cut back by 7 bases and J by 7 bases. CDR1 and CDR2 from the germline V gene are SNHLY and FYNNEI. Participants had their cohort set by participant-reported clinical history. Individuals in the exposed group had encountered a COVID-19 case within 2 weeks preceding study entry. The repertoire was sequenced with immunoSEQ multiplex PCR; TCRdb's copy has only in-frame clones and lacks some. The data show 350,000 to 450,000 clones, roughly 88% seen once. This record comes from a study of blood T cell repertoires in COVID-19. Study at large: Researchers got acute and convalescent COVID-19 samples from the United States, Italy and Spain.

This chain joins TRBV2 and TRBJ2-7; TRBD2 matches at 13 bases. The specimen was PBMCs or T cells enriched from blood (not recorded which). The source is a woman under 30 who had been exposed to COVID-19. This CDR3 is CASTGLAGVEQYF. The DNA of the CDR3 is TGTGCCAGCACCGGACTAGCGGGAGTGGAGCAGTACTTC.